The rows below give T cell receptor beta chains drawn from one sample of a study of T cell repertoires in aging, cancer and after chemotherapy. TCRdb itself ran the multiplex PCR reads through MiXCR, one entry per CDR3 protein. The data contain approximately 1,500 distinct CDR3 sequences, 66% of them singletons. The sample was blood. The receptors come from a human donor with a blood cancer. CDR3s include the opening cysteine and the closing phenylalanine or tryptophan. D genes are given only for firm matches. The size of a clone is reported for some rows only, either as once, few or many, or as a class for expanded clones.

d_call	v_call	j_call	clone_size	cdr3_nt	cdr3_aa
TRBD1	TRBV5-6	TRBJ2-7	-	TGTGCCAGCAGCTTGGGGAAGGGCCAGGGGGCGACCTACGAGCAGTACTTC	CASSLGKGQGATYEQYF
-	TRBV6-5	TRBJ1-2	-	TGTGCCAGCACCCGGGAACAGCGCTCTTACTATGGCTACACCTTC	CASTREQRSYYGYTF
-	TRBV12-3/TRBV12-4	TRBJ2-3	large	TGTGCCAGCAGTATGGGGACCGATACGCAGTATTTT	CASSMGTDTQYF
-	TRBV6-6	TRBJ2-6	-	TGTGCCAGCAGTAGCTCTCGGGCCAACGTCCTGACTTTC	CASSSSRANVLTF
TRBD1	TRBV12-3/TRBV12-4	TRBJ2-1	-	TGTGCCAGCAGTGGGGGACAGGGATTGTCTTTC	CASSGGQGLSF
-	TRBV11-2	TRBJ2-1	-	TGTGCCAGCAGCCCCCCCCGGACCTCCTACAATGAGCAGTTCTTC	CASSPPRTSYNEQFF
-	TRBV6-5	TRBJ1-4	-	TGTGCCAGCAGCCCCCGGACATCAACTAATGAAAAACTGTTTTTT	CASSPRTSTNEKLFF
TRBD2	TRBV10-1	TRBJ2-5	-	TGCGCCAGCAGTGATCTAGCGGGGGGCCCAGAGACCCAGTACTTC	CASSDLAGGPETQYF
-	TRBV29-1	TRBJ1-1	-	TGCAGCGTTCTCTCGGCCGGACCTAACACTGAAGCTTTCTTT	CSVLSAGPNTEAFF
-	TRBV30	TRBJ1-1	-	TGTGCCTGGAGTGTTAACAGACGCACTGAAGCTTTCTTT	CAWSVNRRTEAFF
TRBD1	TRBV6-5	TRBJ1-2	-	TGTGCCAGCAGCAGGGGACAGTACTCGAGCTATGGCTACACCTTC	CASSRGQYSSYGYTF
TRBD2	TRBV30	TRBJ2-1	-	TGTGCCTGGAGTGCTCTAGCGGGAGAGGTTGAGCAGTTCTTC	CAWSALAGEVEQFF
-	TRBV6-5	TRBJ2-7	-	TGTGCCAGCATCGGACTAACCAGGAACGAGCAGTACTTC	CASIGLTRNEQYF
-	TRBV7-9	TRBJ1-2	-	TGTGCCAGCAGCTTAGGTCCGTTCGGCTATGGCTACACCTTC	CASSLGPFGYGYTF
-	TRBV29-1	TRBJ2-3	-	TGCAGCGTTGAATTGGGGGGGACAGGTAGCACAGATACGCAGTATTTT	CSVELGGTGSTDTQYF
-	TRBV6-4	TRBJ2-7	-	TGTGCCAACCAACCACGACAGCGCTACAGCTCCTACGAGCAGTACTTC	CANQPRQRYSSYEQYF
TRBD2	TRBV11-1	TRBJ2-5	-	TGTGCCAGCAGCCTACTGTCGCGGGAGGGCCGGGAGACCCAGTACTTC	CASSLLSREGRETQYF
-	TRBV6-5	TRBJ2-7	few	TGTGCCAGCAGCTCTGCCCCCACAGGGATCCACGAGCAGTACTTC	CASSSAPTGIHEQYF
-	TRBV6-5	TRBJ2-7	hyperexpanded	TGTGCCAGCAGTTACGGGGGGAGCTACGAGCAGTACTTC	CASSYGGSYEQYF
TRBD2	TRBV6-5	TRBJ2-1	few	TGTGCCAGCCAACTAGCGGGTAGAGGTGGTGAGCAGTTCTTC	CASQLAGRGGEQFF
-	TRBV29-1	TRBJ2-7	-	TGCAGCGTTGACTGGCGGGACCGCCGCGAGCAGTACTTC	CSVDWRDRREQYF
TRBD2	TRBV6-1	TRBJ2-3	-	TGTGCCAGCAGTTTGGAGCTAGCGGGTGGTGGGGCAGATACGCAGTATTTT	CASSLELAGGGADTQYF
TRBD1	TRBV29-1	TRBJ1-2	-	TGCAGCGGCGGGACAGGGGGCTTGGGTGGGGGCTACACCTTC	CSGGTGGLGGGYTF
TRBD1	TRBV6-5	TRBJ2-2	once	TGTGCCAGCACTCTAAACCGGGACAGTAACACCGGGGAGCTGTTTTTT	CASTLNRDSNTGELFF